The next 15 T cell receptor beta chains were all read from a single sample in a study of cytomegalovirus exposure and HLA in healthy donors. PCR amplification relied on 60 Vbeta primers (plus 13 Jbeta primers). Some clones are missing from TCRdb's copy, which holds only in-frame ones; the method was immunoSEQ multiplex PCR. The sample has around 65,000 clones, around 73% seen once. Material for sequencing was PBMCs. These receptors came from a girl aged 5 to 17 in good health and CMV-seropositive.

The J gene is TRBJ2-5, the V gene TRBV29-1; 8 bases fit TRBD2. V trimming: 6 bases; J trimming: 4 bases; junction bases outside the gene matches: 7. CDR1 SQVTM and CDR2 ANQGSEA come from the germline V gene. The CDR3 length is 13 residues. The CDR3 spells CSVGSGGGETQYF. The CDR3 DNA reads TGCAGCGTGGGCTCGGGGGGGGGAGAGACCCAGTACTTC.

CDR3 protein: CAWERGISETQYF. DNA for the CDR3: TGTGCCTGGGAGCGGGGGATCAGTGAGACGCAGTATTTT. This chain uses TRBV30 with TRBJ2-3; 8 bases match TRBD2. This CDR3 region has 13 residues. J was trimmed by 9 bases and V by 5 bases; bases with no gene match: 10. Germline assignment: CDR1 GTSNPN and CDR2 SVGIG (reference sequence).

J is TRBJ2-7 and V is TRBV29-1; the match to TRBD1 covers 8 bases. Germline-derived CDR1 and CDR2 are SQVTM and ANQGSEA. There are 13 residues in the CDR3. J was trimmed by 7 bases and V by 5 bases; bases with no gene match: 10. The CDR3: CSVMRTGTEEQYF. The CDR3 bases are TGCAGCGTTATGAGGACAGGGACGGAAGAGCAGTACTTC.

The V and J genes are TRBV30 and TRBJ2-7, with 11 bases identical to TRBD2. J was trimmed by 0 bases and V by 4 bases; bases with no gene match: 17. CDR3 length equals 19 residues. CDR1 is GTSNPN and CDR2 is SVGIG in the germline V gene (reference sequence). The CDR3 DNA reads TGTGCCTGGACCCCTCTGGCCGGACTAGCGGGTTTAAGCTCCTACGAGCAGTACTTC. This codes for CAWTPLAGLAGLSSYEQYF.

The chain carries TRBV7-9 and TRBJ2-4, with D maybe TRBD1 (6 bases). Germline loops: CDR1 SEHNR, CDR2 FQNEAQ (reference sequence). V was cut by 5 bases and J by 4 bases, with 15 bases left in between. There are 15 residues in the CDR3. CDR3 sequence: CASSVEGDLKNIQYF. CDR3 in DNA: TGTGCCAGCAGCGTAGAGGGGGACCTGAAAAACATTCAGTACTTC. Full variable domain (missing parts from reference TRBV7-9 and TRBJ2-4): DTGVSQNPRHKITKRGQNVTFRCDPISEHNRLYWYRQTLGQGPEFLTYFQNEAQLEKSRLLSDRFSAERPKGSFSTLEIQRTEQGDSAMYLCASSVEGDLKNIQYFGAGTRLSVL.

The CDR3 reads CATKGTGDIVGTEAFF. For the CDR3, the DNA is TGTGCCACCAAGGGTACAGGGGATATTGTAGGGACTGAAGCTTTCTTT. V is TRBV2 and J is TRBJ1-1; 7 positions agree with TRBD1. The V gene's germline CDR1 is SNHLY and CDR2 FYNNEI. J gave up 5 bases and V 10 bases, and 19 bases lay outside the gene matches. This CDR3 region has 16 residues.

The chain couples TRBV4-1 to TRBJ2-5; TRBD2 matches at 7 bases. Trimming took 0 bases from V and 6 from J; bases not matched to a gene: 10. The CDR3 runs to 16 residues. The germline gives CDR1 MGHRA, CDR2 YSYEKL. The CDR3 region is CASSQDGGNLLKTQYF. CDR3 bases: TGCGCCAGCAGCCAAGACGGGGGGAACCTGCTGAAGACCCAGTACTTC.

This chain connects TRBV5-4 to TRBJ1-4; 7 bases fit TRBD1. The CDR3 extends over 13 amino acids. V lost 0 bases to trimming and J lost 13 bases; unmatched junction nucleotides: 6. Per the germline V gene, CDR1 is SGHNT and CDR2 is YYREEE (reference sequence). CDR3 sequence: CASSLGQGDRLFF. The CDR3 nucleotides are TGTGCCAGCAGCTTGGGACAGGGAGATCGACTGTTTTTT.

The J gene is TRBJ2-1, the V gene TRBV6-5; D is possibly TRBD2 (5 bases). V was shortened by 0 bases and J by 6 bases, with 9 bases between the two germline ends. This CDR3 is built from 14 residues. CDR1 is MNHEY, CDR2 SVGAGI, per germline. CDR3 DNA sequence: TGTGCCAGCAGTTACTCTGACACTAGCAATGAGCAGTTCTTC. This gives the protein CASSYSDTSNEQFF.

The chain carries TRBV29-1 and TRBJ2-5, with D tentatively TRBD1 (6 bases). Deletions cut 7 bases from V and 7 bases from J, with 22 bases between. The CDR3 runs to 14 residues. Germline CDR1 and CDR2: SQVTM and ANQGSEA. CDR3: CSADKDSEDSTQYF. The CDR3 DNA follows: TGCAGCGCTGATAAGGACAGTGAAGACTCGACCCAGTACTTC. Supplemented by reference TRBV29-1 and TRBJ2-5, the full variable domain reads SAVISQKPSRDICQRGTSLTIQCQVDSQVTMMFWYRQQPGQSLTLIATANQGSEATYESGFVIDKFPISRPNLTFSTLTVSNMSPEDSSIYLCSADKDSEDSTQYFGPGTRLLVL.

The rearrangement joins TRBV7-8 to TRBJ2-7; TRBD1 matches 8 bases. The CDR3 sequence is 14 residues long. With V trimmed by 5 bases and J by 6 bases, 9 bases remained unmatched. Germline assignment: CDR1 SGHVS and CDR2 FQNEAQ. The CDR3 DNA is TGTGCCAGCAGCCGAAAGTCAGGGGGCGGCGAGCAGTACTTC. Translated, it gives CASSRKSGGGEQYF.

This chain joins TRBV19 and TRBJ1-5; a possible D gene is TRBD1 (5 bases). The germline gives CDR1 LNHDA, CDR2 SQIVND (reference sequence). Trimming cost V 8 bases and J 5 bases, with 22 bases left between them. CDR3 length: 16 residues. CDR3 sequence (DNA): TGTGCCAGTCGGTCGGTAAGACGGGGGGTGGATCAGCCCCAGCATTTT. Encoded protein: CASRSVRRGVDQPQHF.

V is TRBV2 and J is TRBJ2-6; tentatively, D is TRBD1 (6 bases). CDR1 is SNHLY and CDR2 is FYNNEI in the germline V gene. The CDR3 covers 16 residues. V was cut by 5 bases and J by 4 bases, with 15 bases left in between. In DNA form, the CDR3 reads TGTGCCAGCAGTCAAACAGGGACCCCCGGGGCCAACGTCCTGACTTTC. It yields the protein CASSQTGTPGANVLTF.

The rearrangement uses TRBV6-1 and TRBJ2-1; D may be TRBD2 (6 bases). The CDR3 sequence is 15 residues long. Per the germline V gene, CDR1 is MNHNS and CDR2 is SASEGT. V lost 0 bases, J lost 2 bases, and 8 bases lay in between. In nucleotides, the CDR3 is TGTGCCAGCAGTGAAGCCACGGGGGCCTACAATGAGCAGTTCTTC. Translation gives CASSEATGAYNEQFF.

The chain uses TRBV5-4 and TRBJ2-4; D is possibly TRBD2 (5 bases). CDR3 length: 15 residues. V was clipped by 2 bases and J by 8 bases, with 17 bases between them. Germline CDR1 reads SGHNT; CDR2 reads YYREEE (reference sequence). Here the CDR3 reads CASSFPFRGSYIQYF. The CDR3 region has the DNA TGTGCCAGCAGCTTTCCCTTCAGAGGGAGTTACATTCAGTACTTC.